This T cell receptor beta chain was sequenced in a study of blood T cell repertoires in COVID-19. Study-wide background: Material from acute and convalescent COVID-19 was sourced from the United States, Italy and Spain. In each case, the material was cDNA or gDNA derived from T cells, B-cell-depleted T cells, or PBMCs.

V shed 1 base, J shed 6 bases, and the junction held 0 bases outside the gene matches. Germline V gives CDR1 SEHNR, CDR2 FQNEAQ (reference sequence). There are 14 residues in the CDR3. The repertoire was sequenced with immunoSEQ multiplex PCR; TCRdb's copy has only in-frame clones and lacks some. This table holds 200,000 to 250,000 clones, about 87% found once. This clone occurred a few times. The receptor's source is a woman between 25 and 40 years old with COVID-19, enrolled during active disease. Sample: peripheral blood. The V gene is TRBV7-9, the J gene TRBJ1-5, with 10 nucleotides matching TRBD1. The CDR3 DNA is TGTGCCAGCAGCTTAGGACAGGGGGCTCAGCCCCAGCATTTT. It codes for CASSLGQGAQPQHF.